The sequence of this T cell receptor (beta chain) was determined in a study of T cells after yellow fever vaccination. At the level of the study: In the case of low-cell-number fractions, SMART-Seq v4 Ultra Low Input was used for preparation.

A single record per CDR3 protein comes from TCRdb applying MiXCR to the 5' RACE reads. The sample has more than 350,000 distinct CDR3 sequences, roughly 11% seen once. Findings and limits, study-wide: Abundant contaminating clonotypes from the bulk population could appear in FACS-sorted repertoires.

Regarding this clonotype: The antigen remains unidentified.

The clonotype comes from a man younger than 35 who received the YFV17D yellow fever vaccine. Here the sequenced sample was PBMCs, taken on the day of the first yellow fever vaccination.

In DNA form, the CDR3 reads TGTGCCAGCAGCCAAGTCTCCCCAGCCACTGAAGCTTTCTTT. This gives the protein CASSQVSPATEAFF. This sequence joins TRBV14 and TRBJ1-1; D gene unclear. Germline-derived CDR1 and CDR2 are SGHDN and FVKESK. Trimming stripped 1 base from V and 4 bases from J, with 10 bases between. The CDR3 covers 14 residues.